This T cell receptor beta chain was observed in a study of T cell responses to AZD1222 COVID-19 vaccine (dated by TCRdb to about 2021). Regarding the complete study: TCR sequencing covered some 250 trial participants: roughly 200 given two doses of AZD1222 and approximately 26 given two doses of MenACWY control vaccine. Enrollment into the trials was organized by age into subgroups of 18-55, 56-69 and 70-plus years, and those subgroups contained approximately 160, 26 and 62 TCR-sequenced participants, respectively.

The germline V gene yields SGHTA for CDR1 and FQGTGA for CDR2. V sheds 4 bases and J sheds 4 bases, leaving 10 bases between their ends. The CDR3 sequence holds 13 residues, the cysteine and phenylalanine included. Of all the DNA, just the CDR3 is kept, 39 bases in frame from base 1. The CDR3 regions of human TCRbeta chains were subjected to immunosequencing. As for the original processing: Repertoire TCRs were checked for matches against a reference library of SARS-CoV-2-specific TCRs that had been generated using the MIRA antigen-specificity platform. Breadth was defined as the fraction of unique TCRs that were SARS-CoV-2-associated. Depth was defined as the fraction of total T cells that were SARS-CoV-2-associated. Using the MIRA data, each spike-specific TCR was mapped to the spike region that the TCR reacts to and placed in a CD4 or CD8 class. Log10-transformed breadth and depth values were compared by one-way ANOVA with Sidak's multiple comparisons tests. TCRdb provides this immuneACCESS table in a form limited to in-frame rearrangements. Some clones are lacking; in checked studies, under half of them reflect an unresolved V gene, and why the rest are absent is not known. V and J calls and clone size are as listed in that table; D and trimming were resolved from the DNA. A total of approximately 120,000 clones appear in this sample, 90% of them only once. Less than 4.5% of the sample goes to the ten largest clones.

Study-wide conclusions, independent of this receptor: Only six AZD1222 recipients were SARS-CoV-2 seropositive at baseline, limiting conclusions about previously exposed vaccinees. No day 14 peak-response samples were available, so repertoires were characterized only after the peak T cell response. The whole spike protein was spanned by vaccine-associated CD4 TCRs, and dominant responses were seen in regions 160-218 and 743-854. The 56-69-year group was small, and its depth increase did not reach significance, likely because of low power. Participants were mostly white British and included more females than males, and it was suggested by the authors that clonal diversity may have been underestimated. Spike-specific TCR breadth and depth rose significantly after two AZD1222 doses compared with day 0 and with MenACWY recipients. Epitopes outside the regions mutated in the B.1.351 and B.1.1.7 variants were reportedly recognized by nearly half of the unique spike-specific TCRs.

On this clone: The clone's antigen remains unknown. It has no much larger one-base neighbor in the sample; base qualities were not kept.

The sample's time point label, decoded: baseline before first vaccination. Read against the paper, the sample's treatment or condition label means: meningococcal conjugate vaccine given as trial control. Vaccinee samples came from UK trials COV001 and COV002, including a single-blind randomized controlled phase 2/3 trial of AZD1222 (ChAdOx1 nCoV-19) in healthy adults. For TCRbeta chain sequencing, PBMC samples were collected from trial participants at day 0 and at day 28 after the second dose. Source: peripheral blood, taken on day 0 of MenACWY control vaccination. The chain employs TRBV7-3 and TRBJ2-5; TRBD1 is a weak D gene call, 6 bases matching. This TCR came from an adult in good health. The base sequence is TGTGCCAGCAGCTGGGGGCTAGCAGAGACCCAGTACTTC. It is translated as CASSWGLAETQYF.